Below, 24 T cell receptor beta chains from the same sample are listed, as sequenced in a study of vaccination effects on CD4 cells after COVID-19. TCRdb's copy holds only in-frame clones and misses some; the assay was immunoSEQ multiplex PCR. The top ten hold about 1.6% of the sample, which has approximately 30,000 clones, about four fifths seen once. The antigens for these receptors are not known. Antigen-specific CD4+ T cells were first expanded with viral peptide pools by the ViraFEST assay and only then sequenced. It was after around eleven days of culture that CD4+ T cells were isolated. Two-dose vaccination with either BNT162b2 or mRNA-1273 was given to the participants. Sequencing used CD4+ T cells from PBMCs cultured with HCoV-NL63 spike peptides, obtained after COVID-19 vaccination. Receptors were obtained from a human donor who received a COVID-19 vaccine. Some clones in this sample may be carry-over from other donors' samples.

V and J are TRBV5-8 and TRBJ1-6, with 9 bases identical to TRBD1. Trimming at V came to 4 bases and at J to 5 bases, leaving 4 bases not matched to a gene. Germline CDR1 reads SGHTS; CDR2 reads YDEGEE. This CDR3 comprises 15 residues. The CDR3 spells CASSLGTGHNSPLHF. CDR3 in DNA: TGTGCCAGCAGCCTAGGGACAGGGCATAATTCACCCCTCCACTTT.

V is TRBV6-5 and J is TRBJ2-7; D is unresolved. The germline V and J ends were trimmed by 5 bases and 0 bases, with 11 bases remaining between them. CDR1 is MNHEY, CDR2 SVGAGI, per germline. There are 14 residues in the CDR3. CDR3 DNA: TGTGCCAGCAGTCTCCTGGTTACCTCCTACGAGCAGTACGTC. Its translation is CASSLLVTSYEQYV.

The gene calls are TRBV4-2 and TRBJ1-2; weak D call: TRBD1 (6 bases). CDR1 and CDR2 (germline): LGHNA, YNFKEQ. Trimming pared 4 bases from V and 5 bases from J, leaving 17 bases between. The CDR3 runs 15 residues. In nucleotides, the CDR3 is TGTGCCAGCAGCCCACCCACCCGGACAGAATATGGCTACACCTTC. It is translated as CASSPPTRTEYGYTF.

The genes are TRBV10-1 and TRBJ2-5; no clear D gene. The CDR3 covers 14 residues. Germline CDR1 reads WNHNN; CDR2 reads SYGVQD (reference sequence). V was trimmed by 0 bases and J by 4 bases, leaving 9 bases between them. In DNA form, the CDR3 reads TGCGCCAGCAGTGAGTCGCGGATTGGAGAGACCCAGTACTTC. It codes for CASSESRIGETQYF.

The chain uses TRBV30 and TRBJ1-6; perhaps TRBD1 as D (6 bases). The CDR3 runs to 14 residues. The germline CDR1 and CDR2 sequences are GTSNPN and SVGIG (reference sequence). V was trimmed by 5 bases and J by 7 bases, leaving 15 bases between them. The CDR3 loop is CAWSGVRGNSPLHF. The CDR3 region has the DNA TGTGCCTGGTCTGGGGTCAGGGGAAATTCACCCCTCCACTTT.

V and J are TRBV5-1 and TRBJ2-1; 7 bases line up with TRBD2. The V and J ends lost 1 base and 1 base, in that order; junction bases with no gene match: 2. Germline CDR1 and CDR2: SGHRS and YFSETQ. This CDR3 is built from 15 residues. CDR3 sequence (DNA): TGCGCCAGCAGCTTGACTAGCGTTTCCTACAATGAGCAGTTCTTC. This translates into CASSLTSVSYNEQFF.

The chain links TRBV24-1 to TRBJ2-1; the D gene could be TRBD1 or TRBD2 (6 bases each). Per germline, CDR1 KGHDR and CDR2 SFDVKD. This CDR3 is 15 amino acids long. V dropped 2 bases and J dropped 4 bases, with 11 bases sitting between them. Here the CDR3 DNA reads TGTGCCACCAGTGATTCGGGGGCTCCGTACAATGAGCAGTTCTTC. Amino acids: CATSDSGAPYNEQFF.

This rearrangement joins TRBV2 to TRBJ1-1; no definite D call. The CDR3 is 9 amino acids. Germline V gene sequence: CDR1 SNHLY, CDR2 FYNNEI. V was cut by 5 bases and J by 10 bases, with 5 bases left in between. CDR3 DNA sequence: TGTGCCAGCAGTCAACCAGCTTTCTTT. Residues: CASSQPAFF.

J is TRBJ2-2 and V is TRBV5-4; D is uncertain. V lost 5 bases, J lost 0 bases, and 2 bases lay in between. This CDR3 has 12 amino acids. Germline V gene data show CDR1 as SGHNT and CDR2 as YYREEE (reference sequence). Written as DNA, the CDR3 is TGTGCCAGCAGTCCGAACACCGGGGAGCTGTTTTTT. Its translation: CASSPNTGELFF.

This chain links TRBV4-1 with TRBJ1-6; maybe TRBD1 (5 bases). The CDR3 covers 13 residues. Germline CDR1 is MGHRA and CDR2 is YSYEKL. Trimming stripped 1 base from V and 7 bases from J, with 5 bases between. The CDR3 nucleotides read TGCGCCAGCAGCCAAGGACAGAATTCACCCCTCCACTTT. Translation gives CASSQGQNSPLHF.

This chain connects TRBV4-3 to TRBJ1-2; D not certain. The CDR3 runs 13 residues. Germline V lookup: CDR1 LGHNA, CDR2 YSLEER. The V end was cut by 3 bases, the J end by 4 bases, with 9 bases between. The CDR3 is CASSHDSVYGYTF. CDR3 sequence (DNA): TGCGCCAGCAGCCATGATTCCGTCTATGGCTACACCTTC.

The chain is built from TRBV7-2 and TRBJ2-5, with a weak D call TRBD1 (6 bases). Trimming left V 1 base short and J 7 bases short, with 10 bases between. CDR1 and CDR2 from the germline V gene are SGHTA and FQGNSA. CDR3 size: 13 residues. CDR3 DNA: TGTGCCAGCAGCTTAGGGCAGGGGTCGACCCAGTACTTC. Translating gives CASSLGQGSTQYF.

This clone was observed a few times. This CDR3 reads CASSLQLGGGETQYF. CDR3 in DNA: TGCGCCAGCAGCCTGCAGCTTGGGGGTGGGGAGACCCAGTACTTC. The chain employs TRBV5-1 and TRBJ2-5; D may correspond to TRBD1 or TRBD2 (5 bases each). Germline V gene sequence: CDR1 SGHRS, CDR2 YFSETQ. Trimming took off 4 bases at V and 5 bases at J, with 18 bases between the two ends. This CDR3 has 15 residues. The full variable domain, rest sourced from reference TRBV5-1 and TRBJ2-5, is KAGVTQTPRYLIKTRGQQVTLSCSPISGHRSVSWYQQTPGQGLQFLFEYFSETQRNKGNFPGRFSGRQFSNSRSEMNVSTLELGDSALYLCASSLQLGGGETQYFGPGTRLLVL.

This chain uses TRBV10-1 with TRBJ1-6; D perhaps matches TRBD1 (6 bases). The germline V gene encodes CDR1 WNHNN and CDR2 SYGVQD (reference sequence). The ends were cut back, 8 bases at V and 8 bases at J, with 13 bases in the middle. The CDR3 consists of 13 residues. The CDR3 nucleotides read TGCGCCAGCCTCGGGAGGGGGGATTCACCCCTCCACTTT. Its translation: CASLGRGDSPLHF.

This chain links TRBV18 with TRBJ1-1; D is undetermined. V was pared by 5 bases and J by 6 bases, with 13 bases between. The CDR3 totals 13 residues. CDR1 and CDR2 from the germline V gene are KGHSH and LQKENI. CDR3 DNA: TGTGCCAGCTCAGCCTCCGCTAATGCTGAAGCTTTCTTT. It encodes CASSASANAEAFF.

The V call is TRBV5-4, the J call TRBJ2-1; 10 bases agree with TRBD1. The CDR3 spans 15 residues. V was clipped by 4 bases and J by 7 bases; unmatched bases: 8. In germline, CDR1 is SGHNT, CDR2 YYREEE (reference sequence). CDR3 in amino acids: CASSNRDRGSNEQFF. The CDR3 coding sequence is TGTGCCAGCAGCAATCGGGACAGGGGATCGAATGAGCAGTTCTTC.

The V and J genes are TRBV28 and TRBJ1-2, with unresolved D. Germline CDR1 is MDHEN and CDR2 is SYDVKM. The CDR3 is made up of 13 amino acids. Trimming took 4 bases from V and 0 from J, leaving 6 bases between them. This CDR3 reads CASSSVANYGYTF. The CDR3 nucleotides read TGTGCCAGCAGTTCCGTAGCTAACTATGGCTACACCTTC.

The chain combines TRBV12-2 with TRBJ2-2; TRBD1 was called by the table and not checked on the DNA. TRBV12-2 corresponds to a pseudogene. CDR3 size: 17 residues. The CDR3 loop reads CASRLDFFGQYTGELFF. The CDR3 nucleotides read TGTGCAAGTCGCTTAGATTTTTTTGGACAGTACACCGGGGAGCTGTTTTTT.

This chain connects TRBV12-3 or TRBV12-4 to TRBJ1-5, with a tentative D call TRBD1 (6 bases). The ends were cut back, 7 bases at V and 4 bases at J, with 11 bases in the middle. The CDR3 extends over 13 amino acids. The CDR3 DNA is TGTGCCAGCACCCACAGGGCGAATCAGCCCCAGCATTTT. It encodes CASTHRANQPQHF.

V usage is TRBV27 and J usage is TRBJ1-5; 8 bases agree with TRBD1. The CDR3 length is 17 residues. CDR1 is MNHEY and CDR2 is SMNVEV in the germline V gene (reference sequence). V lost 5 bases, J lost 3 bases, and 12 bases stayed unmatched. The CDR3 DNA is TGTGCCAGCAGTAGATCGACAGGGGAATCACCCAATCAGCCCCAGCATTTT. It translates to CASSRSTGESPNQPQHF.

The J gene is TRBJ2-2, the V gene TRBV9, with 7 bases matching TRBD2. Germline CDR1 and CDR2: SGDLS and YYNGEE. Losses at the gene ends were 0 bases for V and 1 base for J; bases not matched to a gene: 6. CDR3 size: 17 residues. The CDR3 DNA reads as TGTGCCAGCAGCGTAGCGATGGGGGGGTGGAACACCGGGGAGCTGTTTTTT. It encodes CASSVAMGGWNTGELFF.

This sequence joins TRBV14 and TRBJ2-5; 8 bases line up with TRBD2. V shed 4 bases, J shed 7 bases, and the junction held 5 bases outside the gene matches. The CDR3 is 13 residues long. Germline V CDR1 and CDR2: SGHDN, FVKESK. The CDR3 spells CASSPGLVGTQYF. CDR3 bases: TGTGCCAGCAGCCCGGGACTAGTGGGGACCCAGTACTTC.

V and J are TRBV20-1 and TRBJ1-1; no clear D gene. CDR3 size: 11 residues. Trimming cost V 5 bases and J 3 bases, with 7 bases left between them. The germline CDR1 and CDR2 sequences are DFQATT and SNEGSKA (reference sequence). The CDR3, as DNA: TGCAGTGCTTGGGTCGACACTGAAGCTTTCTTT. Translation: CSAWVDTEAFF.

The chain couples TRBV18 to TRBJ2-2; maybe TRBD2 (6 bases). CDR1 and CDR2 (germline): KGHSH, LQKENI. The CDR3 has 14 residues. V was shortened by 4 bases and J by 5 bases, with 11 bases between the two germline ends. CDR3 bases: TGTGCCAGCTCACTTCCCGGGGGTACCGGGGAGCTGTTTTTT. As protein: CASSLPGGTGELFF. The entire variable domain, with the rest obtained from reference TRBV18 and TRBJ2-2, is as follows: NAGVMQNPRHLVRRRGQEARLRCSPMKGHSHVYWYRQLPEEGLKFMVYLQKENIIDESGMPKERFSAEFPKEGPSILRIQQVVRGDSAAYFCASSLPGGTGELFFGEGSRLTVL.